These T cell receptor beta chains were read from a single sample in a study of T cells in Graves' hyperthyroidism and ophthalmopathy. TCRdb reprocessed the multiplex PCR reads with MiXCR, giving one entry per CDR3 protein. The top ten hold almost 35% of the sample, which has approximately 370,000 distinct CDR3 sequences, about 18% seen once. Input material: blood. Receptors originate from a woman aged 30 to 39 with Graves' hyperthyroidism that later progressed to Graves' ophthalmopathy. Each CDR3 is given with its conserved first and last residue. The order of the fields is J gene, clone size, V gene, D gene, CDR3 DNA, CDR3 protein. The D gene is left open where the match is weak. Rows give clone size only sometimes, using once, few, many, or a class for an expanded clone.

>TRBJ2-5|.|TRBV5-1|TRBD1
TGCGCCAGCAGTGAGCTAGCGAACAGGGGGTACCAAGAGACCCAGTACTTC
CASSELANRGYQETQYF
>TRBJ2-1|many|TRBV12-3/TRBV12-4|.
TGTGCCAGCAGTTTAAAGCATTCCGCGGGCGTGAATGAGCAGTTCTTC
CASSLKHSAGVNEQFF
>TRBJ1-5|many|TRBV20-1|.
TGCAGTGCTTGGACAGCTGTAGGGGCTAGCAATCAGCCCCAGCATTTT
CSAWTAVGASNQPQHF
>TRBJ2-1|many|TRBV20-1|TRBD2
TGCAGTGCATTCGGGACTAGCGGGAGTTCCGATGAGCAGTTCTTC
CSAFGTSGSSDEQFF
>TRBJ2-7|few|TRBV9|.
TGTGCCAGCAGCGTCCAAGACAGCACCTACGAGCAGTACTTC
CASSVQDSTYEQYF
>TRBJ2-1|few|TRBV13|.
TGTGCCAGCAGCCCTAGGGGGGGGGGCGCCTACAATGAGCAGTTCTTC
CASSPRGGGAYNEQFF
>TRBJ2-1|.|TRBV5-6|TRBD2
TGTGCCAGCAGCTTCCCCAGCGGGAGGTTGTACAATGAGCAGTTCTTC
CASSFPSGRLYNEQFF
>TRBJ1-4|many|TRBV20-1|.
TGCAGTGCTAGAGAATCCGGGGGGGGGTGGGAAAAACTGTTTTTT
CSARESGGGWEKLFF
>TRBJ2-2|few|TRBV20-1|.
TGCAGTGCTATGGAAACCGGGGAGCTGTTTTTT
CSAMETGELFF
>TRBJ1-4|many|TRBV6-1|TRBD1
TGTGCCAGCAGTGAAATCATGGGACAGCGACAAGCAACTAATGAAAAACTGTTTTTT
CASSEIMGQRQATNEKLFF
>TRBJ2-2|few|TRBV7-9|TRBD2
TGTGCCAGCAGCTTTGCGGGGGGGCCGACCGGGGAGCTGTTTTTT
CASSFAGGPTGELFF
>TRBJ1-2|many|TRBV28|.
TGTGCCAGCAGTTTCTCGGCGTCGAGCTACACCTTC
CASSFSASSYTF
>TRBJ2-3|.|TRBV2|.
TGTGCCAGCACGGCCTCTGCGGCGGTCCCAGATACGCAGTATTTT
CASTASAAVPDTQYF
>TRBJ1-1|.|TRBV11-2|TRBD1
TGTGCCAGCAGCGCGACAGGGTTCGCTGAAGCTTTCTTT
CASSATGFAEAFF
>TRBJ1-3|few|TRBV30|.
TGTGCCTGGAGTTCTGGGACTTCTGGAAACACCATATATTTT
CAWSSGTSGNTIYF
>TRBJ2-7|.|TRBV19|.
TGTGCCAGTAGTACCTACTACCTCTACGAGCAGTACTTC
CASSTYYLYEQYF
>TRBJ1-1|.|TRBV10-3|.
TGTGCCATCAGTGATCCCCGGGAGTCCGGGGTCGTTTTCTTT
CAISDPRESGVVFF
>TRBJ1-5|many|TRBV2|.
TGTGCCAGCAGTGGAGGGGCAGGAAATCAGCCCCAGCATTTT
CASSGGAGNQPQHF
>TRBJ2-1|many|TRBV10-3|.
TGTGCCATCAGTGAGCTAGCGAGGAATGAGCAGTTCTTC
CAISELARNEQFF
>TRBJ1-1|many|TRBV10-3|.
TGTGCCATCAGGAAGCGACAGGTTCCCACTGAAGCTTTCTTT
CAIRKRQVPTEAFF
>TRBJ2-5|.|TRBV4-2|TRBD2
TGTGCCAGCAGCCAACGGGGGACTAGCAAAGAGACCCAGTACTTC
CASSQRGTSKETQYF
>TRBJ2-7|few|TRBV20-1|TRBD2
TGCAGTGCTGCGACCGGGGGGGGGAGGTACGAGCAGTACTTC
CSAATGGGRYEQYF
>TRBJ2-3|few|TRBV4-1|.
TGCGCCAGCAGCCAAGAAGGTACTGCAACTAGCACAGATACGCAGTATTTT
CASSQEGTATSTDTQYF
>TRBJ1-2|many|TRBV28|.
TGTGCCAGCAGGTCGGGCAACGGGGGCTACACCTTC
CASRSGNGGYTF
>TRBJ2-2|.|TRBV4-2|TRBD2
TGTGCCAGCAGCCAAGCAGCGGGAGTCAGCACCGGGGAGCTGTTTTTT
CASSQAAGVSTGELFF
>TRBJ2-2|many|TRBV2|TRBD2
TGTGCCAGCAGCGACCTTGCGGGGGGGCCGGATACCGGGGAGCTGTTTTTT
CASSDLAGGPDTGELFF